This entry concerns a single TCR beta chain. This clone has a handful of counts. Its cognate antigen has yet to be identified. Base qualities are missing; no much larger clone stands one base away. The High Capacity cDNA Reverse Transcription Kit was used to reverse transcribe all of the isolated RNA, meaning that expressed TCRB transcripts were what got sequenced. Naive, central memory and regulatory T cell samples underwent deep immunoSEQ sequencing, averaging roughly 3.3 million total reads per sample. Sorted cells were lysed in RLT buffer, and RNA was extracted using DNase-treated RNeasy Micro or Mini kits according to cell number. Each cell subset was processed on its own to prevent cross-contamination, while patient and healthy donor samples were processed together. The immunoSEQ multiplex PCR was used to amplify TCRB sequences from cDNA, yielding 87-bp fragments that span the CDR3 region. The amplicons were sequenced using the Illumina HiSeq platform. The paper's processing steps were these. PCR bias was corrected computationally using synthetic template baselines, and reads within Hamming distance 2 were collapsed, with unmergeable singletons discarded. By aligning reads against IMGT, V, D and J genes, CDR3 length, and insertions or deletions at six rearrangement sites were assigned. Clonotype counts were normalized to sorted cell number within each subset before computing true diversity and Gini coefficients with the tcR R package. The overlap coefficient, calculated on TCRB nucleotide sequences, was used to quantify repertoire sharing. Out-of-frame TCRB sequences from naive cells were analyzed as a proxy for the pre-selection repertoire. Entries here come from immuneACCESS through TCRdb and include only in-frame sequences with V and J called. Some clones fail to appear in such tables; in the studies checked, an unresolved V gene covers under half of the shortfall, and the cause of the remainder is unknown. For V, J and clone size, that table is used; D and trimming come from the DNA. Across this sample there are 970,000 or so clones, with roughly a sixth seen only once. Of the sample, 0.02% to 0.025% is held by the ten largest clones.

These data originate in a study of beta chain features in type 1 diabetes (dated by TCRdb to the late 2010s). Broadly, across the study: Mean age, gender distribution, total cell number and subset yield did not differ between patients and healthy donors. In the study, recently diagnosed type 1 diabetes patients and matched healthy donors were compared on the TCRB repertoires of their sorted circulating CD4+ T cell subsets. Naive and central memory subsets were obtained from all 30 or so donors, but regulatory and stem cell-like memory subsets were isolated from only 8 patients and roughly eight healthy donors. A total of about 100,000,000 sorted cells were examined across all samples, and RNA yield correlated strongly with the number of cells per subset.

A single peripheral blood draw of around 0.11 L on average was collected from each donor into heparinised tubes. A BD FACSAria II was used to sort naive, central memory, regulatory and stem cell-like memory CD4+ T cells with a panel that included CD45RO, CCR7, CD25, CD127, CD95 and CD27. A purity above 95% was achieved for all sorted populations. Right away, PBMCs were isolated by Lymphoprep density gradient centrifugation and were stained directly, with no culture step. To minimize batch effects, samples were stained and sorted in pairs, one healthy donor with one patient per experiment. Per the germline V gene (reference sequence), LNHNV is the CDR1 and YYDKDF is the CDR2. From cysteine to phenylalanine, the CDR3 is 17 amino acids long. This entry keeps only the CDR3 DNA: 51 bases, framed from base 1. The junction shows trimming of 5 bases on V and 0 bases on J, and the gene matches do not reach 6 bases of it.

Summary of the overall study and its limitations: Naive, central memory and regulatory TCRB repertoires appeared more similar among patients than among healthy donors. At VDJ recombination sites, type 1 diabetes patients had fewer insertions and more deleted nucleotides, which implies abnormalities in thymic rearrangement. A moderate but significant shortening of TCRB CDR3 length was observed in type 1 diabetes patients in all four CD4+ subsets. Shorter templates might have been favored by PCR, but patient and control samples were amplified and corrected together, so both groups would have been affected equally by any skew. Sequencing cDNA rather than genomic DNA could over-represent highly expressing activated cells, although activation and CD3 levels did not differ between groups. HLA sub-analyses involved small numbers of individuals, so any influence of HLA type on TCRB rearrangement remained unresolved.

This chain joins TRBV15 to TRBJ2-1, with 11 middle bases fitting TRBD2. Sequenced: naive CD4+ T cells from blood. Sample cell subset or site, as interpreted from the label and publication: true naive CD4+ T cells. The receptor was derived from a woman aged 18-35 years in good health. Read as DNA, the sequence is TGTGCCACCAGCCGAACTAGCGGGAGTTACTCCTACAATGAGCAGTTCTTC. Its protein is CATSRTSGSYSYNEQFF.